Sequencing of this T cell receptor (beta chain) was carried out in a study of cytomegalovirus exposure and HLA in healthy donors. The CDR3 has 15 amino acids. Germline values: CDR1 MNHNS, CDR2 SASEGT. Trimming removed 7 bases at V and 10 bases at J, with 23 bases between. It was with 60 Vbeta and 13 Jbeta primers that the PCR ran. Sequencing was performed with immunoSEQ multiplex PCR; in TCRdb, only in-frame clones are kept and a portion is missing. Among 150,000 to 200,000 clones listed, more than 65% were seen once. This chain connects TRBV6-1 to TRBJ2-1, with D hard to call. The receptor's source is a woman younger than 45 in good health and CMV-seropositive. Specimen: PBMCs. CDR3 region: CASIGPSERLGEQFF. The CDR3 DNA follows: TGTGCCAGCATAGGCCCCTCGGAACGGCTCGGGGAGCAGTTCTTC.